This T cell receptor (beta chain) emerged from a study of CD8+CD57+ T cells in acquired aplastic anemia. There are 15 residues in the CDR3. V lost 3 bases to trimming and J lost 1 base, with 10 bases between them. Germline V CDR1 and CDR2: SGHVS, FQNEAQ. By flow cytometry, patients selected for sequencing had shown an expansion of CD8+CD57+ cells. Profiling that covered TCR beta VDJ and CDR3 relied on genomic DNA as its template. TCRdb analysed the reads with MiXCR anew, one entry per CDR3 protein. The table includes around 190,000 distinct CDR3 sequences, 48% detected once. This clonotype appeared once.

The sample consisted of sorted CD4+, CD8+, or CD8+CD57+ T cells (not recorded which) from PBMCs. The gene calls are TRBV7-8 and TRBJ2-1; D is perhaps TRBD1 (5 bases). The TCR originated in a human donor with aplastic anemia. CDR3 amino acids: CASSFGQGSYNEQFF. DNA of the CDR3: TGTGCCAGCAGCTTCGGCCAGGGTTCCTACAATGAGCAGTTCTTC.